Presented here are 2 T cell receptor beta chains from one specimen sequenced in a study of blood T cells in healthy people across ages. Sample-barcoded 5' priming and a J-beta primer mix drove a second PCR of about 6 to 12 cycles. TCRdb fed the 5' RACE reads into MiXCR, producing one record per CDR3 protein. The data show 2 million or so distinct CDR3 sequences, around 50% seen once. Sequencing was done on a sample of blood. Receptor source: a woman in her forties in good health.

The rearrangement links TRBV15 to TRBJ2-1; the match to TRBD2 covers 9 bases. The assigned J gene may be wrong: the sequence end matches TRBJ2-7 better. The germline V gene encodes CDR1 LNHNV and CDR2 YYDKDF (reference sequence). This CDR3 region has 15 residues. The chain's CDR3 is CATSRRGGSYNEQYF. CDR3 in DNA: TGTGCCACCAGCCGGCGGGGGGGCTCCTACAATGAGCAGTACTTC.

This clonotype was counted only a few times. The genes are TRBV3-1 and TRBJ2-3, with 12 positions matching TRBD1. The trim removed 3 bases at V and 4 bases at J, leaving 8 bases unmatched. The CDR3 runs to 17 residues. Germline loops: CDR1 LGHDT, CDR2 YNNKEL (reference sequence). The CDR3: CASSQKAGQGASDTQYF. In DNA, the CDR3 is TGTGCCAGCAGCCAGAAAGCGGGACAGGGGGCATCAGATACGCAGTATTTT.